This T cell receptor beta chain was observed in a study of a mutant IDH1 vaccine in newly diagnosed glioma. Assay: immunoSEQ multiplex PCR; the TCRdb copy retains only in-frame clones and omits some. This table holds about 52,000 clones, around three quarters found once. The sample's time point: week 47, end of study. Topical imiquimod was applied with each vaccine dose, which held 300 ug of mutant IDH1 20-mer peptide. The study gave patients eight vaccinations in weeks 1, 3, 5, 7, 11, 15, 19, 23. Astrocytomas found in donors were new, WHO grade 3 or 4, IDH1-mutant and ATRX-lost. This CDR3 contains 12 residues. With 7 bases removed from V and 2 bases from J, the gap between germline ends came to 6 bases. Germline V CDR1 and CDR2: SNHLY, FYNNEI. Broader study findings: There seemed to be no relation between pseudoprogression and changes in top peripheral T cell clonotypes.

With respect to this clone: Its antigen is not identified.

The receptor comes from a woman aged 35 to 49 with glioma. Some clones in this sample may be carry-over from other donors' samples. This specimen consisted of PBMCs, obtained from a glioma patient whose treatment included an IDH1 peptide vaccine. This chain joins TRBV2 and TRBJ1-5; D is unclear. In DNA, the CDR3 is TGTGCCAGCAAGGAGGGCAATCAGCCCCAGCATTTT. It codes for CASKEGNQPQHF.